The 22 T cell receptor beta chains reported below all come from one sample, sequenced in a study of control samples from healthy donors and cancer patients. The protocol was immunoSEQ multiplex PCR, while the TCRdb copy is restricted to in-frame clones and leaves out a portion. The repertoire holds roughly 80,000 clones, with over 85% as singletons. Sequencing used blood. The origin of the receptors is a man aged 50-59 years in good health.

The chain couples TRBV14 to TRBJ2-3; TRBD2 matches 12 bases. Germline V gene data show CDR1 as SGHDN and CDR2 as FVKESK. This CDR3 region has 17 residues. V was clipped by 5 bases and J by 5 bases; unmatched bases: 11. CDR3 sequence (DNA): TGTGCCAGCAGCAAAGTCCCCGGACTAGCGGGGTTAGATACGCAGTATTTT. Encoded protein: CASSKVPGLAGLDTQYF.

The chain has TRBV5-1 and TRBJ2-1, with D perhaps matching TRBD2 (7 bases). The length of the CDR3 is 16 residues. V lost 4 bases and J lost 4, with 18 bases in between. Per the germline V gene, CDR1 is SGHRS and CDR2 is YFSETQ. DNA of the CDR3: TGCGCCAGCAGCCCGGAGGGGGGGGCGTCTTACAATGAGCAGTTCTTC. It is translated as CASSPEGGASYNEQFF.

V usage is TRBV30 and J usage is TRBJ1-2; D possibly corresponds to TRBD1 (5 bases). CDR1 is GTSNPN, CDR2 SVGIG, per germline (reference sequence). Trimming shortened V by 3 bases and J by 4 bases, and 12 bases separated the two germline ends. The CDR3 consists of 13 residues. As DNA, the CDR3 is TGTGCCTGGAGCTCGGGGCCTGGCTATGGCTACACCTTC. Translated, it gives CAWSSGPGYGYTF.

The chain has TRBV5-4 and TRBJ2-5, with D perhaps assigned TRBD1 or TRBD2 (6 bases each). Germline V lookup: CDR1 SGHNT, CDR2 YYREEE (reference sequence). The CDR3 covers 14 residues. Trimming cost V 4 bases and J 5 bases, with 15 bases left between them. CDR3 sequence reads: CASSRGGGYETQYF. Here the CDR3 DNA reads TGTGCCAGCAGCAGAGGAGGGGGGTACGAGACCCAGTACTTC.

DNA for the CDR3: TGTGCCAGCAGTTTATCAGGTTTAAGTGGAAACACCATATATTTT. Its protein product is CASSLSGLSGNTIYF. The chain couples TRBV27 to TRBJ1-3; D call uncertain. Germline values: CDR1 MNHEY, CDR2 SMNVEV (reference sequence). This CDR3 spans 15 amino acids. Trimming pared 0 bases from V and 3 bases from J, leaving 9 bases between.

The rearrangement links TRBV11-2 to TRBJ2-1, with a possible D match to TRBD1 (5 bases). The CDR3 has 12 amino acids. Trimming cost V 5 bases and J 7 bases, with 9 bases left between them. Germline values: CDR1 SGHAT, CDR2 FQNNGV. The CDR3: CASSRGRNEQFF. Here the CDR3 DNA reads TGTGCCAGCAGCAGGGGTCGAAATGAGCAGTTCTTC.

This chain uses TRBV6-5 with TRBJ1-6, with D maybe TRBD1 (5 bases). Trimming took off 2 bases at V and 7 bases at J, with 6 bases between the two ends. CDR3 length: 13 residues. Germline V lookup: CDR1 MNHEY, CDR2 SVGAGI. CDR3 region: CASSYEGNSPLHF. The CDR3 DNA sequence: TGTGCCAGCAGTTACGAGGGGAATTCACCCCTCCACTTT.

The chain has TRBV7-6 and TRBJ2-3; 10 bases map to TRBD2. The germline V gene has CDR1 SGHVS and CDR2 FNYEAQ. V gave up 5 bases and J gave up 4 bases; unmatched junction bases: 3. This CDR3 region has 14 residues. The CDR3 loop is CASSRGTSADTQYF. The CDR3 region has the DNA TGTGCCAGCAGCCGGGGGACTAGCGCAGATACGCAGTATTTT.

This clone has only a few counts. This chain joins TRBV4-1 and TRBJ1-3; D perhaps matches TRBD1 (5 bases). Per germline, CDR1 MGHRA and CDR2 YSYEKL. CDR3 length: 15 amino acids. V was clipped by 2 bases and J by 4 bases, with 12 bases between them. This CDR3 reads CASSQIPRTGNTIYF. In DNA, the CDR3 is TGCGCCAGCAGCCAAATACCAAGGACAGGAAACACCATATATTTT.

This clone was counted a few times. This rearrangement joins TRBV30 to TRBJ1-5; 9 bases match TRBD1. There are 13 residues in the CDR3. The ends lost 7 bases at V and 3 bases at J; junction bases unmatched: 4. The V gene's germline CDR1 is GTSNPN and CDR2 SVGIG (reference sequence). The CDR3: CASRQGDNQPQHF. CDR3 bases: TGTGCCTCTCGACAGGGGGACAATCAGCCCCAGCATTTT.

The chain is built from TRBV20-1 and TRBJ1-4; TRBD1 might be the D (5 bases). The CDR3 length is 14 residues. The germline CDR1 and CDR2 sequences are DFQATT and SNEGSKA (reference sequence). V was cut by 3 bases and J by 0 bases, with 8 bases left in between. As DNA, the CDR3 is TGCAGTGCTAGTCCGACAGCAACTAATGAAAAACTGTTTTTT. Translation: CSASPTATNEKLFF.

CDR3 nucleotide sequence: TGTGCCAGCAGCCCCGGGACTAGCGGCACAGATACGCAGTATTTT. Residues: CASSPGTSGTDTQYF. The gene calls are TRBV11-3 and TRBJ2-3, with 10 bases that match TRBD2. Looked up from germline, CDR1 is SGHNT and CDR2 is YENEEA. V dropped 5 bases and J dropped 1; count of bases not matched to a gene: 3. CDR3 size: 15 residues.

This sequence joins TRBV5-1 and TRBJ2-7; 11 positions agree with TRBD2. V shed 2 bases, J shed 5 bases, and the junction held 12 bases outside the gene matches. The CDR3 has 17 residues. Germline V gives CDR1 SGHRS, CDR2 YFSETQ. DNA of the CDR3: TGCGCCAGCAGCTTCGGATACTCTAGCGGGGGGCCTCACGAGCAGTACTTC. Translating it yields CASSFGYSSGGPHEQYF. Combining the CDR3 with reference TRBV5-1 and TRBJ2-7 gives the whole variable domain KAGVTQTPRYLIKTRGQQVTLSCSPISGHRSVSWYQQTPGQGLQFLFEYFSETQRNKGNFPGRFSGRQFSNSRSEMNVSTLELGDSALYLCASSFGYSSGGPHEQYFGPGTRLTVT.

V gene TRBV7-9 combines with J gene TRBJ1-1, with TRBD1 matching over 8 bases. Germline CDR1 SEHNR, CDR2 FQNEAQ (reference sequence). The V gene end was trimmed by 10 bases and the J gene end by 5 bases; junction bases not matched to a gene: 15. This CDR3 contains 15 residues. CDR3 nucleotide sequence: TGTGCCACTGACGGGCCAGGGGGCGCGGGGACTGAAGCTTTCTTT. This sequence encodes CATDGPGGAGTEAFF.

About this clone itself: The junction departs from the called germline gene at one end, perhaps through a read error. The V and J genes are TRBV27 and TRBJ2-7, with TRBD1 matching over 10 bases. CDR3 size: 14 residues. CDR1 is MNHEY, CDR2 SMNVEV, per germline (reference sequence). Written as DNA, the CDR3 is TGTGCCAGCAGTTTCACCGGGACAGGGGTCCTATCCTCCTTC. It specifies CASSFTGTGVLSSF.

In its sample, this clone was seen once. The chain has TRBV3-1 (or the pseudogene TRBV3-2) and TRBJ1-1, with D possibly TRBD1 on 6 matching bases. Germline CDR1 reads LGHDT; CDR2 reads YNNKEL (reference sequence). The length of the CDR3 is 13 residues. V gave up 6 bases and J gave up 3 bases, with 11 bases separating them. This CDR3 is CASSPYRDTEAFF. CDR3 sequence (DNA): TGTGCCAGCAGTCCCTACAGGGACACTGAAGCTTTCTTT.

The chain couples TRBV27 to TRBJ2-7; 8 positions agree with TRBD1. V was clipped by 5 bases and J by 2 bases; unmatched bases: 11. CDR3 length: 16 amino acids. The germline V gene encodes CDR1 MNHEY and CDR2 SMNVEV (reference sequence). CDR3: CASSPGRTGGTYEQYF. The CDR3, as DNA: TGTGCCAGCAGTCCGGGTAGAACAGGGGGGACCTACGAGCAGTACTTC.

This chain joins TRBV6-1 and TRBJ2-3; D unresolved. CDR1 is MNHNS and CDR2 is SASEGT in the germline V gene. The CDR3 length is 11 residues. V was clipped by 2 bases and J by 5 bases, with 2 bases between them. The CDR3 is CASSERDTQYF. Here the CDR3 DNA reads TGTGCCAGCAGTGAAAGAGATACGCAGTATTTT.

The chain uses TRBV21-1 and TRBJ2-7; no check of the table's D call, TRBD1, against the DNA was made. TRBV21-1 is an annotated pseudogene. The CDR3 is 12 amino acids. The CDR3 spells CASSRSSYEQYF. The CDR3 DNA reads TGTGCCAGCAGCCGCAGCTCCTACGAGCAGTACTTC.

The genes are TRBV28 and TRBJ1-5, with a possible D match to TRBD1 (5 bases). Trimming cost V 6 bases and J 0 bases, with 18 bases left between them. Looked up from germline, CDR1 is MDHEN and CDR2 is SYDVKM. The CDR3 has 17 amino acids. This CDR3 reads CASRSTGVIYSNQPQHF. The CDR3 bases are TGTGCCAGCAGATCGACGGGGGTGATTTATAGCAATCAGCCCCAGCATTTT.

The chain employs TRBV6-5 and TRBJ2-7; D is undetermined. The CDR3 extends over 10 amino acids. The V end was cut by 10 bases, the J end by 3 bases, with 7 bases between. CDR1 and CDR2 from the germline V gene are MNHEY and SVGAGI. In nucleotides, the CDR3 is TGTGCCACCCTTGTCTACGAGCAGTACTTC. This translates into CATLVYEQYF.

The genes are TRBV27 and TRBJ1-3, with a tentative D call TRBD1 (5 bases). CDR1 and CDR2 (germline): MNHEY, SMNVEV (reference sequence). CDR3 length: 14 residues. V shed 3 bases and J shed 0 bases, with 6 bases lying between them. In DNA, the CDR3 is TGTGCCAGCAGTTTGGGGGGCTCTGGAAACACCATATATTTT. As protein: CASSLGGSGNTIYF.